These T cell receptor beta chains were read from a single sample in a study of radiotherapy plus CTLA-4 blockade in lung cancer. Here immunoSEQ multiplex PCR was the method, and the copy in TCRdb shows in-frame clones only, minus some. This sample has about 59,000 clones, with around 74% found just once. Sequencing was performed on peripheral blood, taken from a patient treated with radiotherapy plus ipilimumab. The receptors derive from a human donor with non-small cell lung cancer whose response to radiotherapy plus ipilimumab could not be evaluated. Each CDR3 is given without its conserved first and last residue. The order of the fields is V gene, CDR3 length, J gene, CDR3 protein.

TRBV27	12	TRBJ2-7	ASSLWTSPGEQY
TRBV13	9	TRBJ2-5	ASSAGETQY
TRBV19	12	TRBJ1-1	ASSIQGWGTEAF
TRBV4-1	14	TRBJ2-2	ASSQEYGGATGELF
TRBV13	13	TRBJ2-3	ASSVSSERTDTQY
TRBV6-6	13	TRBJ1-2	ASSDLGRGTGGYT
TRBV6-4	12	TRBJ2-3	ASFSGGSTDTQY
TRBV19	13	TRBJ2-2	ASTPGTGLTGELF
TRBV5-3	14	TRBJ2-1	ARTPGMGQVRNEQF
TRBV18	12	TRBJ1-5	ASSPPFAGQPQH
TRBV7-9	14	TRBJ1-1	ASSFSPTGSNTEAF
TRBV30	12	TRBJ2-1	AWRTSGSKAEQF
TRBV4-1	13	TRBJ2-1	ASSVDRSSYNERF
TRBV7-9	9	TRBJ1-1	ASSLGTSAA
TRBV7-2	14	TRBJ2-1	ASSLETSGLYNEQF
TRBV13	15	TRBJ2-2	ASSSPPGQVNTGELF
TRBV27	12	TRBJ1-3	ASMGSGTGNTIY
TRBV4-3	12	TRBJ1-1	ASSYSQGVTEAF
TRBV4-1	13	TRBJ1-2	ASSQDRQGFYGYT
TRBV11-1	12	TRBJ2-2	ASSPRSGYGELF
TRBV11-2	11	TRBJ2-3	ASRQGGTDTQY
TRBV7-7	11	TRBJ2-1	ASSVDRGNEQF
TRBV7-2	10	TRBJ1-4	ASSLSVGKLF
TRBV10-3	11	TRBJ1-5	AISESGGQPQH
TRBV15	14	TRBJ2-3	ATSRSQLGGTDTQY
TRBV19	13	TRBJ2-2	ASRDRLEGTGELF
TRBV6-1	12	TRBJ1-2	ASSEAEGLYGYT
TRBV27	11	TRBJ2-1	ASTPSGSNEQF
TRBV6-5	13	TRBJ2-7	ASSARLAATYEQY
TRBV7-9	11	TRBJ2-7	ASSIDRPYEQY
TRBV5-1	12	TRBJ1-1	ASSFGTGNTEAF
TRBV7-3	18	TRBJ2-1	ASSPTPGTGAPYSYNEQF
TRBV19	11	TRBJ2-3	ASKGRDTDTQY
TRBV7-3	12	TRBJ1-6	ASSQGQANSPLH
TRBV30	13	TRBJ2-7	AWMVPWGAVGEQY
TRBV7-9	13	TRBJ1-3	ASSFGTGSGNTIY
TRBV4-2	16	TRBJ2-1	ASSPPGLGQGVSNEQF
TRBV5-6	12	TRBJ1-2	ASSLVQVSYGYT
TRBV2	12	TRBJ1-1	ASSEGNSNTEAF
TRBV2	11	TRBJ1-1	ASSEQRTGEAF
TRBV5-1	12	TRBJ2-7	ARFSSTSQGEQY
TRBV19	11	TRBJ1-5	ASSFGSNQPQH
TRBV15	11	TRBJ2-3	ATSREDTDTQY
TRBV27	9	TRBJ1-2	ASRLVRGYT
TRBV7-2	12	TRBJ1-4	ASSLGVSGEKLF
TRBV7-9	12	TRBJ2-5	ASRPSEPQETQY
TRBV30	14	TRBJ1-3	AWSVHQGVAGNTIY
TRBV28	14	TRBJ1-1	ASSPDRAQSPTEAF
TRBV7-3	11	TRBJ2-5	ASSWTGEGTQY
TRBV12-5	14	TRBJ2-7	ASGLETTQARDEQY
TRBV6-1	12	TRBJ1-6	ASRPGLLNSPLH
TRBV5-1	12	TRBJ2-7	ASSSGQGGYEQY
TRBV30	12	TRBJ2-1	AWSWGEIYNEQF
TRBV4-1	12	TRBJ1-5	ASSPSTGTQPQH
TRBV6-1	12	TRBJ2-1	ASSQQGVYNEQF